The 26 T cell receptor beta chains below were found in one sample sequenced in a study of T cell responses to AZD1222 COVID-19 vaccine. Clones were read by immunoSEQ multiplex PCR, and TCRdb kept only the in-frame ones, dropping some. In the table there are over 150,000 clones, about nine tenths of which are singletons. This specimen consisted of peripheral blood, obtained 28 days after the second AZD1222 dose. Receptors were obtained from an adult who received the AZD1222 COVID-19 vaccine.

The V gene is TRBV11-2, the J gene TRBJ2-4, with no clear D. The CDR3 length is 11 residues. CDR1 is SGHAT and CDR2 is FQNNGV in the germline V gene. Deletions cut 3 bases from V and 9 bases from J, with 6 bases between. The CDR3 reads CASSLGGIQYF. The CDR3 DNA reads TGTGCCAGCAGCTTGGGTGGCATTCAGTACTTC.

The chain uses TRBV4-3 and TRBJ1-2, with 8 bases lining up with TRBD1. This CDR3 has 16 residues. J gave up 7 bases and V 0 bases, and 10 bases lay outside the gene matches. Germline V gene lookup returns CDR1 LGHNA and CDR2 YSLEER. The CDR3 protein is CASSQEGTGGQGGYTF. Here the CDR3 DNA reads TGCGCCAGCAGCCAAGAAGGGACAGGCGGTCAAGGTGGCTACACCTTC.

The CDR3 loop reads CASSLSRNYYTF. The CDR3 DNA reads TGTGCCAGCAGTTTGTCCCGGAACTACTACACCTTC. The chain carries TRBV12-3 or TRBV12-4 and TRBJ1-2; D remains ambiguous. The CDR3 spans 12 residues. The V end lost 3 bases, the J end lost 10 bases, and 12 bases lay between the germline ends.

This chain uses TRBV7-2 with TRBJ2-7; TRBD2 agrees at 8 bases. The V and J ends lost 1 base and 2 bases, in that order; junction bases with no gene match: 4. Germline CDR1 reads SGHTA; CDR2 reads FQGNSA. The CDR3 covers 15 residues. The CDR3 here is CASSLGAGEAYEQYF. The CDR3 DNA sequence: TGTGCCAGCAGCTTAGGAGCGGGAGAGGCCTACGAGCAGTACTTC. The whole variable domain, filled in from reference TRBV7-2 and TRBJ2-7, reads GAGVSQSPSNKVTEKGKDVELRCDPISGHTALYWYRQSLGQGLEFLIYFQGNSAPDKSGLPSDRFSAERTGGSVSTLTIQRTQQEDSAVYLCASSLGAGEAYEQYFGPGTRLTVT.

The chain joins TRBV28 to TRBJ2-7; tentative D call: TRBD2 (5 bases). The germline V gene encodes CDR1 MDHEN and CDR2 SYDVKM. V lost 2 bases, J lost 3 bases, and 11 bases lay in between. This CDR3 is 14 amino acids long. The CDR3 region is CASSLASHSYEQYF. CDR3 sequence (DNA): TGTGCCAGCAGTTTAGCTAGCCACAGCTACGAGCAGTACTTC.

The DNA for the CDR3 is TGTGCCAGTAGTATTAGGTTCGGGCCCCAGCATTTT. Translating it yields CASSIRFGPQHF. The J gene is TRBJ1-5, the V gene TRBV19; D not resolved. Looked up from germline, CDR1 is LNHDA and CDR2 is SQIVND (reference sequence). The CDR3 covers 12 residues. Trimming removed 3 bases from V and 9 bases from J, with 9 bases in between.

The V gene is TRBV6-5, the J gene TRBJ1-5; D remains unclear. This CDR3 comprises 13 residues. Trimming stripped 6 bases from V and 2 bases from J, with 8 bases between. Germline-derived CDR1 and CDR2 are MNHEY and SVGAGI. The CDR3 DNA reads TGTGCCAGCAGCCCGTTGGGCAATCAGCCCCAGCATTTT. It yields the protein CASSPLGNQPQHF.

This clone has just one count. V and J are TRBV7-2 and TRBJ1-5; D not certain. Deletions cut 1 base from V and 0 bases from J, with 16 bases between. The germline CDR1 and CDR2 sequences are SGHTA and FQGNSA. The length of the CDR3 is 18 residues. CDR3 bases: TGTGCCAGCAGCTTAGGTCAGCCCCGCGCCTATAGCAATCAGCCCCAGCATTTT. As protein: CASSLGQPRAYSNQPQHF.

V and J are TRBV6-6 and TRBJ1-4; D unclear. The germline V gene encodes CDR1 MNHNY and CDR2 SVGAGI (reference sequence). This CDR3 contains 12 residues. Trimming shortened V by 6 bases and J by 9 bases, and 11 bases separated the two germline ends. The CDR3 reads CASSPASQKLFF. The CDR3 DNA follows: TGTGCCAGCAGCCCGGCCTCTCAAAAACTGTTTTTT.

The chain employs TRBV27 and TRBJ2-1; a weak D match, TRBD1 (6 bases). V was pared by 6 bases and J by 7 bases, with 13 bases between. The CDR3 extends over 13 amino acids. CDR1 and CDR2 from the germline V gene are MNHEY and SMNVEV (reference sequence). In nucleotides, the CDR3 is TGTGCCAGCAGGACAGGCCCGATGAATGAGCAGTTCTTC. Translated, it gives CASRTGPMNEQFF.

CDR3 sequence (DNA): TGTGCCAGCAGTTACCCCGACCGGGACAGGACCTACGAGCAGTACTTC. Its translation is CASSYPDRDRTYEQYF. The V and J genes are TRBV6-5 and TRBJ2-7; TRBD1 agrees at 8 bases. Unmatched junction bases numbered 8, after V lost 2 bases and J lost 2 bases. Germline CDR1 MNHEY, CDR2 SVGAGI. The CDR3 consists of 16 residues.

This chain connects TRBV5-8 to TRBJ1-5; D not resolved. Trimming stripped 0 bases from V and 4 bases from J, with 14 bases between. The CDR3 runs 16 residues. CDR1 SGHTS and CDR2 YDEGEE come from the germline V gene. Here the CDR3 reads CASSLGQRGVNQPQHF. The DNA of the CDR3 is TGTGCCAGCAGCTTGGGACAACGGGGAGTGAATCAGCCCCAGCATTTT.

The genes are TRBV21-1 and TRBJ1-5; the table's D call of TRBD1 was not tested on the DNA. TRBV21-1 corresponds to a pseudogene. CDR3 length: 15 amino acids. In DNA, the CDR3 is TGTGCCAGCAGCAAATGGCAGGGGTTCGATCAGCCCCAGCATTTT. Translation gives CASSKWQGFDQPQHF.

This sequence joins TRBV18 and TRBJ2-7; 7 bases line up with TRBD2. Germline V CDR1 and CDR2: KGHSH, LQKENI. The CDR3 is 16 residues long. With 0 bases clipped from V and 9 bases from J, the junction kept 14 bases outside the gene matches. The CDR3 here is CASSPPYPAGTPRQYF. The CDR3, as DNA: TGTGCCAGCTCACCACCTTACCCAGCGGGAACTCCAAGGCAGTACTTC.

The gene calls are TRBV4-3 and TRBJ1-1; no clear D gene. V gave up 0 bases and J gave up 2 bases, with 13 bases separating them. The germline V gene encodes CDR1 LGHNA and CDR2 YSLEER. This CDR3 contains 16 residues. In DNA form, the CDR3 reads TGCGCCAGCAGCCAAGATCTTACGGGGAAAAACACTGAAGCTTTCTTT. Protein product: CASSQDLTGKNTEAFF.

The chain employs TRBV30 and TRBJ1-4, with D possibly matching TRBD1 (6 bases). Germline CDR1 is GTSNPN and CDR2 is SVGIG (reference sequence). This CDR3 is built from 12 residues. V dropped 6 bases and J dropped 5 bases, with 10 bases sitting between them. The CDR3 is CACGGANEKLFF. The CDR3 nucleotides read TGTGCCTGTGGGGGGGCCAATGAAAAACTGTTTTTT. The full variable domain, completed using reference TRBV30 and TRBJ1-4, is SQTIHQWPATLVQPVGSPLSLECTVEGTSNPNLYWYRQAAGRGLQLLFYSVGIGQISSEVPQNLSASRPQDRQFILSSKKLLLSDSGFYLCACGGANEKLFFGSGTQLSVL.

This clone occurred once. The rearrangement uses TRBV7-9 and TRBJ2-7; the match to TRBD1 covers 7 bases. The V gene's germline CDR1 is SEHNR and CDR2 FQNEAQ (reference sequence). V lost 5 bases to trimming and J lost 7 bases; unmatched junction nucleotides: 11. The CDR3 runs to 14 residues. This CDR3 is CASSPPDRTTEQYF. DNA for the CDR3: TGTGCCAGCAGCCCCCCGGACAGGACGACGGAGCAGTACTTC.

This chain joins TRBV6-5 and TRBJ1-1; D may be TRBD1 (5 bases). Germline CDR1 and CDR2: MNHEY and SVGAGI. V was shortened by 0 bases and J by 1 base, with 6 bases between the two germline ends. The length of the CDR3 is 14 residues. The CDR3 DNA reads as TGTGCCAGCAGTTACTCGGGGGAGAACACTGAAGCTTTCTTT. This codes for CASSYSGENTEAFF.

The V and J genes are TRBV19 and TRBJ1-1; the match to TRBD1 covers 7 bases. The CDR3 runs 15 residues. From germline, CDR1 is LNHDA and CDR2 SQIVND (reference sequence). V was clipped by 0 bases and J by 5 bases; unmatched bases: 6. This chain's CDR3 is CASSIDWRQGTEAFF. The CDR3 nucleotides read TGTGCCAGTAGTATAGATTGGAGACAGGGTACTGAAGCTTTCTTT. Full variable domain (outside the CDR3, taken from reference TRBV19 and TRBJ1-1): DGGITQSPKYLFRKEGQNVTLSCEQNLNHDAMYWYRQDPGQGLRLIYYSQIVNDFQKGDIAEGYSVSREKKESFPLTVTSAQKNPTAFYLCASSIDWRQGTEAFFGQGTRLTVV.

The CDR3 region is CASSLRFTGQDYGYTF. CDR3 coding DNA: TGTGCCAGCAGTTTACGCTTTACAGGGCAGGACTATGGCTACACCTTC. V gene TRBV27 combines with J gene TRBJ1-2; perhaps TRBD1 as D (6 bases). Trimming pared 2 bases from V and 3 bases from J, leaving 16 bases between. CDR1 and CDR2 (germline): MNHEY, SMNVEV (reference sequence). This CDR3 has 16 amino acids.

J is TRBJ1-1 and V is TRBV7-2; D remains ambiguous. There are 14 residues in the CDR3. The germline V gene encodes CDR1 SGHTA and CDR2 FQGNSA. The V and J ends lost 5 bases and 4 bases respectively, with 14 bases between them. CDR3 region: CASSPRRTGTEAFF. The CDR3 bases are TGTGCCAGCAGCCCCAGGAGGACGGGCACTGAAGCTTTCTTT.

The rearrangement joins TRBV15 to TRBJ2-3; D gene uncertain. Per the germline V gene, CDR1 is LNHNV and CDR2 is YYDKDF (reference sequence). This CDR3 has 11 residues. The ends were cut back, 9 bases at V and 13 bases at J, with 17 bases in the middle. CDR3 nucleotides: TGTGCCACTGCCTATATGGGGTTGAAGTATTTT. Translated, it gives CATAYMGLKYF.

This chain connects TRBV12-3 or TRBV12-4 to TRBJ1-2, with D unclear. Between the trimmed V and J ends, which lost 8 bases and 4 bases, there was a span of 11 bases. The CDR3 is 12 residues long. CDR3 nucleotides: TGTGCCAGCCAAGGGAGGATCTATGGCTACACCTTC. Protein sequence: CASQGRIYGYTF.

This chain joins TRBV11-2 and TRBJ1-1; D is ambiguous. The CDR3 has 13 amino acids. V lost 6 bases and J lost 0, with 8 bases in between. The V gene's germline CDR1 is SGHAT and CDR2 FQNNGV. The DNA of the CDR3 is TGTGCCAGCAGGAGAGACATGAACACTGAAGCTTTCTTT. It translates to CASRRDMNTEAFF. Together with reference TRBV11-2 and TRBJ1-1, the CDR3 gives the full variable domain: EAGVAQSPRYKIIEKRQSVAFWCNPISGHATLYWYQQILGQGPKLLIQFQNNGVVDDSQLPKDRFSAERLKGVDSTLKIQPAKLEDSAVYLCASRRDMNTEAFFGQGTRLTVV.

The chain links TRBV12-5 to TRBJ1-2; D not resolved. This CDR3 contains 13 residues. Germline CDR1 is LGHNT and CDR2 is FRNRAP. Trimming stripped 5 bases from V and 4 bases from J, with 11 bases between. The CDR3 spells CASGASAVYGYTF. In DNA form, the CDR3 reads TGTGCTAGTGGTGCCTCAGCGGTCTATGGCTACACCTTC.

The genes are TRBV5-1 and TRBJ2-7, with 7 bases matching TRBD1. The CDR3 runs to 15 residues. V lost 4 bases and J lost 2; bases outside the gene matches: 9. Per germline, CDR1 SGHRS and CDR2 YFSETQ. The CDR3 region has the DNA TGCGCCAGCAGCCCAAGGACAGGAAGTGCCTACGAGCAGTACTTC. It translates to CASSPRTGSAYEQYF.